This entry concerns a single T cell receptor (beta chain). The table came from immunoSEQ multiplex PCR; TCRdb's copy has only in-frame clones and leaves some out. The sample records 55,000 to 85,000 clones, less than 95% being singletons. The entry originates in a study of T cell changes during pregnancy in multiple sclerosis. The sequencing here drew on peripheral blood, taken in the third trimester of pregnancy. This TCR was sampled from a female donor with multiple sclerosis, enrolled in a pregnancy study.

CDR3: CASSVGHANYGYTF. The CDR3 nucleotides read TGTGCCAGCAGCGTTGGGCACGCTAACTATGGCTACACCTTC. This chain uses TRBV9 with TRBJ1-2, with unresolved D. CDR1 and CDR2 from the germline V gene are SGDLS and YYNGEE. V was trimmed by 2 bases and J by 0 bases, leaving 8 bases between them. The CDR3 length is 14 residues.